This TCR beta chain emerged from a study of identical twins. Each CDR3 protein is one row after TCRdb ran MiXCR on the 5' RACE reads. The sample lists around 670,000 distinct CDR3 sequences, approximately 6.1% seen once, with 1.5% to 2% in the top ten. The ends were cut back, 7 bases at V and 1 base at J, with 14 bases in the middle. The length of the CDR3 is 14 residues. The sequenced material came from naive T cells sorted from blood. This clonotype was obtained from a man aged 18 to 29 in good health. The gene calls are TRBV12-3 or TRBV12-4 and TRBJ2-7, with D possibly being TRBD1 (6 bases). CDR3: CASTPGHQSYEQYF. In DNA, the CDR3 is TGTGCCAGCACTCCGGGACACCAGTCCTACGAGCAGTACTTC.